This T cell receptor (beta chain) was documented in a study of shared clonotypes between healthy human individuals. Overall study context: Aged 18 to 49, the donors were two women and three men. The study, taken as a whole, reports: Generation of non-shared clonotypes was less probable than generation of clonotypes shared by all four donors.

Concerning this clone itself: Antigen unknown.

A deep-level run was used for the assay. Sequencing used immunoSEQ multiplex PCR; TCRdb keeps in-frame clones, though not all of them. Here the sample spans 850,000 to 1,200,000 clones, around 76% being singletons. The CDR3 has 14 residues. Germline V gene data show CDR1 as MNHEY and CDR2 as SVGAGI. This chain joins TRBV6-5 and TRBJ2-5, with no clear D. The end of the DNA aligns better with TRBJ2-7, so the J call may be wrong. The TCR comes from a man younger than 30 in good health. The sequenced sample consisted of memory CD4+ T cells sorted from blood. Subset specified: CD45RA-negative fraction. In DNA form, the CDR3 reads TGTGCCAGCAAGGCTGGGATAGCCTCCTACGAGCAGTACTTC. Translating gives CASKAGIASYEQYF.